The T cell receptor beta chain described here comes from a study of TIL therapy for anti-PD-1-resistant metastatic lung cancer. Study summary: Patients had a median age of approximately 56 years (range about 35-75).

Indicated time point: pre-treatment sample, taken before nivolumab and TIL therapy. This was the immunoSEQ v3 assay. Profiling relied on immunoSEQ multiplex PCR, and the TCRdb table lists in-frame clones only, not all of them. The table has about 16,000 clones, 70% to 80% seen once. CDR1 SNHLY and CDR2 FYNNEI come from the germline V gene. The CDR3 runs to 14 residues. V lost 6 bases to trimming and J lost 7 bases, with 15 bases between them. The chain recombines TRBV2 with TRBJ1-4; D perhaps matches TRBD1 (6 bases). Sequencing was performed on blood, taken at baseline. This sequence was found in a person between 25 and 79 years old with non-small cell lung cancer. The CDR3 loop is CASRNRESGEKLFF. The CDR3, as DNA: TGTGCCAGCAGAAACAGGGAGAGTGGTGAAAAACTGTTTTTT.